These 5 T cell receptor beta chains were all obtained from the same sample, sequenced in a study of graft-versus-host responses after intestinal transplantation. Clones were read by immunoSEQ multiplex PCR, and TCRdb kept only the in-frame ones, dropping some. In the table there are tens of thousands of clones, roughly 90% of which are singletons. These TCRs are of unknown antigen specificity. Here the sequenced sample was unstimulated CD8+ T cells sorted from spleen or lymph node cells, taken before intestinal transplant. These receptors originate from a human donor who received an intestinal transplant.

The gene calls are TRBV4-2 and TRBJ2-7; TRBD1 might be the D (6 bases). Deletions cut 0 bases from V and 3 bases from J, with 12 bases between. The CDR3 runs 15 residues. Germline CDR1 LGHNA, CDR2 YNFKEQ. DNA for the CDR3: TGTGCCAGCAGCCAAGAATACAGGGTCTACTACGAGCAGTACTTC. This encodes CASSQEYRVYYEQYF.

This clone occurred once. The chain links TRBV9 to TRBJ2-4, with TRBD2 as a possible D gene (5 bases). The V end was cut by 4 bases, the J end by 8 bases, with 22 bases between. There are 16 residues in the CDR3. Germline-derived CDR1 and CDR2 are SGDLS and YYNGEE. The CDR3 bases are TGTGCCAGCAGCCCCCTGGTGCGAGGGCCTTGGGACATTCAGTACTTC. This codes for CASSPLVRGPWDIQYF.

The V gene is TRBV16, the J gene TRBJ1-1, with 7 nucleotides matching TRBD1. The trim removed 5 bases at V and 1 base at J, leaving 10 bases unmatched. The CDR3 contains 16 residues. Germline values: CDR1 KGHSY, CDR2 FQNENV. The CDR3 spells CASSSKGGRENTEAFF. The CDR3, as DNA: TGTGCCAGCAGCTCAAAAGGGGGCAGGGAGAACACTGAAGCTTTCTTT.

The chain is built from TRBV5-6 and TRBJ2-7; possibly TRBD1 for D (6 bases). The CDR3 totals 15 residues. CDR1 is SGHDT, CDR2 YYEEEE, per germline. Trimming left V 0 bases short and J 2 bases short, with 12 bases between. CDR3 nucleotide sequence: TGTGCCAGCAGCTTGGCCCCCGCAGGGGCCTACGAGCAGTACTTC. Translating it yields CASSLAPAGAYEQYF.

The rearrangement links TRBV27 to TRBJ1-1; weak D call: TRBD1 (5 bases). Trimming removed 3 bases at V and 2 bases at J, with 10 bases between. CDR1 and CDR2 (germline): MNHEY, SMNVEV (reference sequence). The CDR3 length is 14 residues. The DNA for the CDR3 is TGTGCCAGCAGTTTGGCCAGGGCAAACACTGAAGCTTTCTTT. Its protein product is CASSLARANTEAFF.